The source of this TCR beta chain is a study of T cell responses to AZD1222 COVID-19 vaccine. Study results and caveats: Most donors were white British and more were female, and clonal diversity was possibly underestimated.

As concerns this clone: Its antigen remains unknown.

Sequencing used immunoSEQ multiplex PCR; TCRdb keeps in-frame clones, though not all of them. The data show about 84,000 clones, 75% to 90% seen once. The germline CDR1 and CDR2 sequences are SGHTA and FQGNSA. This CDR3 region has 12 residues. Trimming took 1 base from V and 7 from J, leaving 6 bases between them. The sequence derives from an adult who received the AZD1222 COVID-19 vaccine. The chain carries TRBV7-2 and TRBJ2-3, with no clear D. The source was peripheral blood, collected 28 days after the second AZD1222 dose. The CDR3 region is CASSLVLYTQYF. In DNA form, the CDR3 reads TGTGCCAGCAGCTTAGTATTATATACGCAGTATTTT.